The T cell receptor (beta chain) under discussion was sequenced for a study of regulatory T cells in long-lasting Graves disease. V lost 5 bases, J lost 4 bases, and 9 bases stayed unmatched. The CDR3 length is 15 residues. CDR1 and CDR2 from the germline V gene are SEHNR and FQNEAQ (reference sequence). The time point is: newly diagnosed GD, antithyroid drugs for less than 3 months. PBMC RNA served as the TCR library source. This clonotype was detected ten times or more. Its antigen is not known. Building the TCR beta libraries relied on iRepertoire HTBI primers, and CDR3 regions underwent Arm-PCR. TCRdb reanalysed the multiplex PCR reads using MiXCR and keeps one entry per CDR3 protein. The data contain 550,000 to 650,000 distinct CDR3 sequences, about 16% of them singletons. Notes on the study in general: Less diverse TCR repertoires were seen in persistent Graves' patients than in newly diagnosed ones.

The sample also formed part of further work on T cells in Graves' hyperthyroidism and ophthalmopathy. That study adds: The primer set for the first-round RT-PCR of the TCR CDR3 was HTBI.

The input for sequencing was peripheral blood mononuclear cells (PBMCs), taken at new diagnosis, from a patient treated with antithyroid drugs. This sequence joins TRBV7-9 and TRBJ2-5; 8 bases fit TRBD2. The TCR was taken from a man between 18 and 29 years old with Graves disease. The CDR3 region is CASSGKRERRETQYF. DNA for the CDR3: TGTGCCAGCAGCGGCAAGCGGGAGAGGCGAGAGACCCAGTACTTC.